The clone carrying this T cell receptor (beta chain) was seen repeatedly, ten times or more. Its matching antigen is unknown. This specimen belongs to a study of CD8+CD57+ T cells in acquired aplastic anemia. Findings of the study overall: Patients and controls were found to share roughly 31 CD8+ CDR3 sequences.

CDR3 size: 15 residues. J gave up 0 bases and V 6 bases, and 2 bases lay outside the gene matches. Germline CDR1 reads LNHDA; CDR2 reads SQIVND (reference sequence). For CDR3 and TCR beta VDJ profiling, genomic DNA was the template used. Each CDR3 protein is one row after TCRdb ran MiXCR on the reads. The sample includes around 150,000 distinct CDR3 sequences, roughly two fifths of them seen just once. Source material: sorted CD4+, CD8+, or CD8+CD57+ T cells (not recorded which) from PBMCs. This receptor was identified in a human donor in good health, serving as a control. This chain links TRBV19 with TRBJ1-3, with 10 bases that match TRBD1. The CDR3 nucleotides are TGTGCCAGTAGCGACAGGGGGCTCTCTGGAAACACCATATATTTT. Protein sequence: CASSDRGLSGNTIYF.